This T cell receptor beta chain appears in the sequencing data of a study of cytomegalovirus exposure and HLA in healthy donors. Whole-study results and caveats: Among the CMV-associated chains, a few were confirmed in vitro as specific for CMV antigens.

Trimming removed 2 bases at V and 0 bases at J, with 11 bases between. The CDR3 spans 16 residues. A note on this clone: Its antigen is unidentified.

A multiplex PCR was run with 60 Vbeta primers and 13 Jbeta primers. TCRdb keeps only in-frame clones here, not all; method: immunoSEQ multiplex PCR. Here the sample spans under 150,000 clones, approximately 80% being singletons. This sequence joins TRBV23-1 and TRBJ1-5; TRBD1 is a possible D gene (6 bases). TRBV23-1 is flagged as an ORF with uncertain function. The specimen was PBMCs. This TCR came from a woman aged 45-65 years in good health and CMV-seronegative. The CDR3 spells CASSQKWGHSNQPQHF. In DNA form, the CDR3 reads TGCGCCAGCAGTCAAAAGTGGGGGCATAGCAATCAGCCCCAGCATTTT.